This section outlines one T cell receptor beta chain sequence together with its context. This specimen comes from a study of CD8 T cells in Susac syndrome. Random hexamers were used to reverse transcribe the RNA input (roughly 0.5 to 1 ug). TCRdb passed the immunoSEQ multiplex PCR reads through MiXCR, listing each CDR3 protein once. This repertoire shows more than 100,000 distinct CDR3 sequences, roughly 80% found once; its top ten account for roughly 0.5%. The V end lost 3 bases, the J end lost 4 bases, and 13 bases lay between the germline ends. This CDR3 is 14 amino acids long. The germline gives CDR1 SGHRS, CDR2 YFSETQ.

This sequence originates from a human donor with multiple sclerosis. The material sequenced was CD8+ T cells from PBMCs. The J gene is TRBJ1-1, the V gene TRBV5-1, with D possibly matching TRBD1 (6 bases). CDR3 DNA: TGCGCCAGCAGCTCGGAATACAGGGCCACTGAAGCTTTCTTT. Translated: CASSSEYRATEAFF.